This paragraph covers one T cell receptor beta chain sequence. This entry belongs to a study of blood T cell repertoires in COVID-19. In the study overall: Sites in the United States, Italy and Spain provided acute and convalescent COVID-19 samples.

Original processing notes: Quantification of nucleated cells was approximated via reference gene primer amplification. Produced via immunoSEQ multiplex PCR; TCRdb's table is partial and in-frame only. V and J calls and clone size are as listed in that table; D and trimming were resolved from the DNA. The table records 300,000 to 350,000 clones, more than 80% of them present only once. Seattle enrolled patients during active infection and tracked them longitudinally. Looked up from germline, CDR1 is SGHKS and CDR2 is YYEKEE (reference sequence). This CDR3 region has 16 residues. V was pared by 4 bases and J by 7 bases, with 12 bases of the junction left unmatched.

The V and J genes are TRBV5-5 and TRBJ1-4; 8 bases line up with TRBD1. The sequence came from a woman aged 30 to 39 with COVID-19, enrolled during active disease. What was sequenced was peripheral blood. The CDR3 DNA reads as TGTGCCAGCAGCACGAGCCCAGGGGGCGCGGGTGAAAAACTGTTTTTT. As protein: CASSTSPGGAGEKLFF. The variable domain in full, with the rest retrieved from reference TRBV5-5 and TRBJ1-4, is DAGVTQSPTHLIKTRGQQVTLRCSPISGHKSVSWYQQVLGQGPQFIFQYYEKEERGRGNFPDRFSARQFPNYSSELNVNALLLGDSALYLCASSTSPGGAGEKLFFGSGTQLSVL.